This TCR beta chain was documented in a study of technical replicates of blood from several donors. This CDR3 contains 15 residues. Trimming shortened V by 2 bases and J by 4 bases, and 15 bases separated the two germline ends. From germline, CDR1 is SGHNT and CDR2 YYREEE (reference sequence). Profiling relied on immunoSEQ multiplex PCR, and the TCRdb table lists in-frame clones only, not all of them. The sample has some 91,000 clones; roughly 95% are singletons. V usage is TRBV5-4 and J usage is TRBJ1-2; no clear D gene. The source of this sequence is a human donor in good health. Specimen: T cells isolated from PBMCs. CDR3 region: CASSFGGEASYGYTF. The CDR3 bases are TGTGCCAGCAGCTTTGGCGGGGAAGCCTCCTATGGCTACACCTTC.